This is a list of T cell receptor beta chains from one sample in a study of T cells in Graves' hyperthyroidism and ophthalmopathy. TCRdb fed the multiplex PCR reads into MiXCR, producing one record per CDR3 protein. Of 700,000 to 850,000 distinct CDR3 sequences listed, over 35% are singletons. The sequencing sample was made of blood. The receptors come from a woman in her thirties or forties with Graves' hyperthyroidism. Each CDR3 is given with its conserved first and last residue. The D gene is left open where the match is weak. The listing skips clone size in some rows; elsewhere it reads once, few, many or a size class.

J	size	V	D	CDR3	DNA
TRBJ1-1	many	TRBV5-4	NA	CASSFQGPPPAFF	TGTGCCAGCAGCTTCCAGGGCCCTCCGCCAGCTTTCTTT
TRBJ1-6	many	TRBV12-3/TRBV12-4	TRBD1	CASTPGGSHNSPLHF	TGTGCCAGCACACCAGGGGGATCCCATAATTCACCCCTCCACTTT
TRBJ1-2	many	TRBV6-5	NA	CASSYTFRQGNGYTF	TGTGCCAGCAGTTACACCTTCAGGCAGGGCAATGGCTACACCTTC
TRBJ1-2	NA	TRBV4-3	TRBD1	CASSQDDRGKGYGYTF	TGCGCCAGCAGCCAAGACGACAGGGGAAAGGGCTATGGCTACACCTTC
TRBJ2-7	NA	TRBV29-1	NA	CSASTESYEQYF	TGCAGCGCTTCGACTGAGAGCTACGAGCAGTACTTC
TRBJ1-1	NA	TRBV19	NA	CASSSRRGGPEGTEAFF	TGTGCCAGTAGTTCACGACGGGGGGGGCCTGAAGGAACTGAAGCTTTCTTT
TRBJ2-7	few	TRBV19	NA	CASSIDRGGAYEQYF	TGTGCCAGTAGTATCGACCGCGGTGGGGCCTACGAGCAGTACTTC
TRBJ2-3	NA	TRBV10-1	NA	CASNQAWGADTQYF	TGCGCCAGCAACCAGGCCTGGGGGGCAGATACGCAGTATTTT
TRBJ1-3	many	TRBV9	NA	CASSRTAGNTIYF	TGTGCCAGCAGTCGGACAGCCGGAAACACCATATATTTT
TRBJ2-5	few	TRBV7-8	TRBD2	CASSLNGGGLETQYF	TGTGCCAGCAGCCTCAATGGGGGAGGGTTAGAGACCCAGTACTTC
TRBJ1-1	NA	TRBV7-2	NA	CASSTLAGSTEAFF	TGTGCCAGCAGCACGCTGGCAGGGTCGACTGAAGCTTTCTTT
TRBJ1-6	many	TRBV12-3/TRBV12-4	NA	CASTLSVGQSHSPLHF	TGTGCCAGCACCCTCAGTGTCGGACAGTCCCATTCACCCCTCCACTTT
TRBJ1-2	NA	TRBV7-2	TRBD1	CASSRGTGGGEGYTF	TGTGCCAGCAGCCGCGGGACAGGGGGAGGAGAAGGCTACACCTTC
TRBJ1-1	many	TRBV6-1	NA	CASRGGGNTEAFF	TGTGCCAGCCGAGGAGGGGGGAACACTGAAGCTTTCTTT
TRBJ2-7	many	TRBV12-5	NA	CASGLTNGGEQYF	TGTGCTAGTGGTTTGACCAACGGGGGCGAGCAGTACTTC
TRBJ1-2	NA	TRBV12-3/TRBV12-4	NA	CASSLVARQANYGYTF	TGTGCCAGCAGTTTAGTGGCCAGGCAAGCTAACTATGGCTACACCTTC
TRBJ2-5	many	TRBV5-6	NA	CASTQNQETQYF	TGTGCCAGCACCCAAAACCAAGAGACCCAGTACTTC
TRBJ2-5	NA	TRBV7-2	NA	CASSQYMLSARETQYF	TGCGCCAGCAGCCAATATATGTTGAGTGCCCGGGAGACCCAGTACTTC
TRBJ2-5	NA	TRBV6-2/TRBV6-3	NA	CASRARMETQYF	TGCGCCAGCAGGGCCAGGATGGAGACCCAGTACTTC
TRBJ2-7	few	TRBV5-4	NA	CASSFEMSSYEQYF	TGTGCCAGCAGCTTTGAGATGAGCTCCTACGAGCAGTACTTC
TRBJ1-2	many	TRBV24-1	TRBD1	CATSVGTGGVDGYTF	TGTGCCACCAGTGTAGGGACAGGGGGCGTCGATGGCTACACCTTC